This record covers a single TCR beta chain. Its antigen is currently unknown. Because it lacks the conserved phenylalanine or tryptophan at the end, this CDR3 is likely a read error. This sample stems from a study of read filtering for tumor transcriptome and immune sequencing. Study observations and caveats: The sorted CD138-negative fraction was a mixed bone marrow immune population, not purified T cells.

CDR3 size: 21 residues. Germline V CDR1 and CDR2: LGHDT, YNNKEL (reference sequence). The junction had 24 bases not matched to a gene; V was cut back by 3 bases and J by 7 bases. From about 0.4 ug of RNA, a library with molecular barcoded alpha/delta and beta/gamma adaptors was made. TCRdb independently ran MiXCR on the reads; one entry per CDR3 protein. This sample carries 50,000 or so distinct CDR3 sequences, 15% to 20% of them seen once, and the ten largest clones take 15% to 17%. Sample: a population of CD138-negative cells sorted from bone marrow. V usage is TRBV3-1 and J usage is TRBJ1-1; 12 bases are shared with TRBD1. This sequence was found in a donor at least 40 years old with multiple myeloma. The CDR3 nucleotides are TGTGCCAGCAGCCAGTCTATGGGACAGGGGGCGCTTTGGTTGTGGTACGGTGAAGCTTTCCTT. Protein product: CASSQSMGQGALWLWYGEAFL.